This T cell receptor beta chain stems from a study of blood T cell repertoires in COVID-19 (TCRdb year 2020). Notes on the research overall: The collaborator samples originated in the United States, Italy and Spain and spanned the acute and convalescent phases of COVID-19. The prospective study material was composed of cDNA or gDNA derived from T cells, B-cell-depleted T cells, or PBMCs. Subjects who had been exposed to COVID-19, were actively infected with it, or had recovered from it provided the deeply sampled blood TCRbeta repertoires that made up the dataset. The repertoires were released in a freely available public database meant as a resource for research on the immune response to SARS-CoV-2. Samples came from the ongoing ImmuneRACE study (first 160 participants) plus 1,254 subjects from 6 global collaborators. Nearly every sample came with metadata listing a de-identified subject ID, COVID-19 status, age in years and sex. Where HLA class I and class II types were available, the types were taken from metadata supplied by the sample provider, not from assay-based typing. Overall results and qualifications from the work: How much clinical and demographic metadata was included differed by source and by participant, and the metadata was provided uncurated.

Concerning this clone: The target of this receptor is not known. Base-call qualities are not available, and no considerably larger clone is one nucleotide away.

Each collaborating institution followed its own protocols to collect whole blood in K2EDTA tubes. For TCRbeta analysis, collaborators shipped samples as frozen whole blood, isolated PBMCs, or DNA extracted from either of those sample types. The immunoSEQ Assay, a bias-controlled multiplex PCR, was used to amplify TCRbeta CDR3 regions from genomic DNA. The paper's processing steps were these. The number of nucleated cells in each sample was estimated from the amplification of reference gene primers within the assay. To quantify the absolute abundance of each unique TCRbeta CDR3 rearrangement, sequence reads were collapsed and filtered. For each sample, productive Simpson clonality was calculated as the square root of Simpson's diversity index over productive rearrangements. The clones in this table, taken by TCRdb from immuneACCESS, are in-frame only. Not every clone is retained; where verified, under half of the shortfall comes from an unresolved V gene, and the cause of the rest is unknown. The DNA gave D and trimming, while V, J and clone size come from that table. This sample holds around 15,000 clones; around 80% were observed only once. The top ten clones comprise around 17% of the sample.

Taken from the germline V gene, the CDR1 and CDR2 loops are WSHSY and SAAADI. V loses 6 bases at its end and J loses 2 bases; junction bases beyond the gene matches: 6. The CDR3 has 14 amino acids, counting the end cysteine and phenylalanine. Kept here is only the CDR3 DNA, which spans 42 bases and is read in frame from base 1. The chain was built from TRBV10-2 and TRBJ2-5; TRBD1 fits 7 bases in the junction. Sequencing was carried out using peripheral blood. The receptor's source is a human donor in a cohort sampled during active COVID-19. The DNA sequence is as follows: TGCGCCAGCAGGCAGGGACAGCTTCAAGAGACCCAGTACTTC. Its amino acids are CASRQGQLQETQYF.